Following are 19 T cell receptor beta chains from one sample sequenced in a study of technical replicates of blood from four donors. The repertoire was sequenced with immunoSEQ multiplex PCR; TCRdb's copy has only in-frame clones and lacks some. Here the sample spans tens of thousands of clones, roughly 89% being singletons. The specimen sequenced was PBMCs. The source of these receptors is a human donor in good health. Some clones in this sample may be carry-over from other donors' samples.

The chain couples TRBV6-5 to TRBJ2-7; D is uncertain. Germline CDR1 MNHEY, CDR2 SVGAGI. V was cut by 0 bases and J by 6 bases, with 15 bases left in between. The CDR3 has 15 amino acids. The chain's CDR3 is CASSYSYMPGSEQYF. DNA for the CDR3: TGTGCCAGCAGTTACTCCTACATGCCGGGTAGCGAGCAGTACTTC.

The chain links TRBV19 to TRBJ2-1; tentatively, D is TRBD1 (5 bases). There are 16 residues in the CDR3. Trimming shortened V by 6 bases and J by 0 bases, and 15 bases separated the two germline ends. CDR1 LNHDA and CDR2 SQIVND come from the germline V gene (reference sequence). As DNA, the CDR3 is TGTGCCAGTAGGTCCAGGGAACCTAACTCCTACAATGAGCAGTTCTTC. It translates to CASRSREPNSYNEQFF.

The chain uses TRBV11-2 and TRBJ2-1, with a weak D call TRBD2 (6 bases). The germline CDR1 and CDR2 sequences are SGHAT and FQNNGV. V was clipped by 1 base and J by 7 bases, with 17 bases between them. This CDR3 has 16 residues. CDR3 sequence: CASSLGVAEGQNEQFF. The CDR3, as DNA: TGTGCCAGCAGCTTAGGGGTAGCGGAGGGGCAGAATGAGCAGTTCTTC.

This sequence joins TRBV11-2 and TRBJ2-7; TRBD2 matches 7 bases. After removal of 0 bases from V and 3 bases from J, the junction contained 5 bases not matched to a gene. Per the germline V gene, CDR1 is SGHAT and CDR2 is FQNNGV. This CDR3 is built from 15 residues. CDR3 in amino acids: CASSLESAGVYEQYF. For the CDR3, the DNA is TGTGCCAGCAGCTTAGAATCTGCGGGGGTCTACGAGCAGTACTTC.

This clone showed up just a few times. The rearrangement uses TRBV15 and TRBJ2-3; TRBD1 matches at 9 bases. Losses at the gene ends were 2 bases for V and 3 bases for J; bases not matched to a gene: 9. CDR3 length equals 17 residues. CDR1 LNHNV and CDR2 YYDKDF come from the germline V gene (reference sequence). CDR3 region: CATSRRVSGQGTDTQYF. As DNA, the CDR3 is TGTGCCACCAGCAGAAGGGTGTCCGGACAGGGGACAGATACGCAGTATTTT. Full variable domain (rest looked up from reference TRBV15 and TRBJ2-3): DAMVIQNPRYQVTQFGKPVTLSCSQTLNHNVMYWYQQKSSQAPKLLFHYYDKDFNNEADTPDNFQSRRPNTSFCFLDIRSPGLGDTAMYLCATSRRVSGQGTDTQYFGPGTRLTVL.

This clone has just one count. The chain couples TRBV10-3 to TRBJ1-5; no clear D gene. V was cut by 0 bases and J by 6 bases, with 6 bases left in between. The germline CDR1 and CDR2 sequences are ENHRY and SYGVKD. This CDR3 spans 13 amino acids. The CDR3 region has the DNA TGTGCCATCAGTGAGTCTGGAGTTCAGCCCCAGCATTTT. Translation: CAISESGVQPQHF.

The chain couples TRBV4-1 to TRBJ1-2; no clear D gene. V lost 1 base and J lost 0, with 6 bases in between. Germline V gives CDR1 MGHRA, CDR2 YSYEKL. CDR3 length: 14 amino acids. For the CDR3, the DNA is TGCGCCAGCAGCCAAGTCGGGGCTAACTATGGCTACACCTTC. As protein: CASSQVGANYGYTF.

The rearrangement uses TRBV6-6 and TRBJ2-1; no clear D gene. Deletions cut 2 bases from V and 8 bases from J, with 10 bases between. The CDR3 consists of 13 residues. Germline lookup yields CDR1 MNHNY and CDR2 SVGAGI (reference sequence). The CDR3 is CASSYPQSDEQFF. The CDR3 region has the DNA TGTGCCAGCAGTTACCCCCAAAGCGATGAGCAGTTCTTC.

The chain is built from TRBV10-3 and TRBJ2-7, with TRBD2 matching 9 bases. Trimming took 8 bases from V and 5 from J; bases not matched to a gene: 10. Germline V gene data show CDR1 as ENHRY and CDR2 as SYGVKD. The CDR3 is 14 amino acids. Here the CDR3 DNA reads TGTGCCATCTCAACTGGCGGCGGGAGGGACGAGCAGTACTTC. Its protein product is CAISTGGGRDEQYF.

J is TRBJ1-6 and V is TRBV7-2; D unresolved. From germline, CDR1 is SGHTA and CDR2 FQGNSA. There are 15 residues in the CDR3. The ends were cut back, 0 bases at V and 11 bases at J, with 14 bases in the middle. CDR3 sequence (DNA): TGTGCCAGCAGCTTAGCGGTTGGCCTTTCCGCACCCCTCCACTTT. Translating gives CASSLAVGLSAPLHF.

The chain employs TRBV5-6 and TRBJ2-1, with D possibly matching TRBD2 (6 bases). CDR1 is SGHDT, CDR2 YYEEEE, per germline. The CDR3 sequence is 16 residues long. Between the trimmed V and J ends, which lost 6 bases and 4 bases, there was a span of 20 bases. The chain's CDR3 is CASNGAGPATYNEQFF. CDR3 in DNA: TGTGCCAGCAACGGAGCGGGCCCGGCAACATACAATGAGCAGTTCTTC. The complete variable domain, with remaining parts taken from reference TRBV5-6 and TRBJ2-1, reads DAGVTQSPTHLIKTRGQQVTLRCSPKSGHDTVSWYQQALGQGPQFIFQYYEEEERQRGNFPDRFSGHQFPNYSSELNVNALLLGDSALYLCASNGAGPATYNEQFFGPGTRLTVL.

This clone was counted only a few times. The chain combines TRBV6-1 with TRBJ2-1; TRBD1 aligns across 8 bases. From germline, CDR1 is MNHNS and CDR2 SASEGT. The CDR3 extends over 15 amino acids. The trim removed 1 base at V and 4 bases at J, leaving 3 bases unmatched. CDR3 bases: TGTGCCAGCAGTGAAGGGCAGGGGGCTTACAATGAGCAGTTCTTC. Its translation is CASSEGQGAYNEQFF.

This chain links TRBV5-4 with TRBJ2-7, with 8 positions matching TRBD1. Trimming cost V 3 bases and J 6 bases; bases outside gene matches: 5. The CDR3 has 13 amino acids. Per the germline V gene, CDR1 is SGHNT and CDR2 is YYREEE (reference sequence). CDR3 protein: CASSSLTGVEQYF. CDR3 DNA sequence: TGTGCCAGCAGCTCATTGACAGGGGTCGAGCAGTACTTC.

This clone was observed a single time. The rearrangement links TRBV30 to TRBJ2-7, with 11 bases lining up with TRBD1. Germline loops: CDR1 GTSNPN, CDR2 SVGIG (reference sequence). This CDR3 is 16 amino acids long. Losses at the gene ends were 2 bases for V and 4 bases for J; bases not matched to a gene: 10. The CDR3 coding sequence is TGTGCCTGGAGTCCTTCCCGGGACAGGGGGAGGTACGAGCAGTACTTC. Its translation is CAWSPSRDRGRYEQYF.

This clone occurred once. V is TRBV7-9 and J is TRBJ1-5, with D uncertain. The CDR3 has 14 residues. The germline V and J ends were trimmed by 8 bases and 2 bases, with 13 bases remaining between them. Germline V lookup: CDR1 SEHNR, CDR2 FQNEAQ (reference sequence). In DNA, the CDR3 is TGTGCCAGCGGAGACCCCGGAGGCAATCAGCCCCAGCATTTT. This gives the protein CASGDPGGNQPQHF.

The rearrangement links TRBV10-1 to TRBJ2-1; weak D call: TRBD2 (6 bases). CDR1 WNHNN and CDR2 SYGVQD come from the germline V gene (reference sequence). The CDR3 loop spans 13 amino acids. In DNA, the CDR3 is TGCGTCAGAGGGCCTAGCGTTCACAATGAGCAGTTCTTC. Its translation: CVRGPSVHNEQFF.

The chain has TRBV19 and TRBJ2-3; TRBD2 agrees at 13 bases. The CDR3 consists of 15 residues. The V segment lost 5 bases and the J segment 8 bases; nucleotides outside the gene matches: 7. The V gene's germline CDR1 is LNHDA and CDR2 SQIVND (reference sequence). CDR3 residues: CASSPLAGGEFTQYF. The CDR3 DNA follows: TGTGCCAGTAGTCCACTAGCGGGGGGGGAATTTACGCAGTATTTT. Full variable domain (rest looked up from reference TRBV19 and TRBJ2-3): DGGITQSPKYLFRKEGQNVTLSCEQNLNHDAMYWYRQDPGQGLRLIYYSQIVNDFQKGDIAEGYSVSREKKESFPLTVTSAQKNPTAFYLCASSPLAGGEFTQYFGPGTRLTVL.

The rearrangement uses TRBV4-3 and TRBJ2-1; a weak D match, TRBD2 (6 bases). Germline lookup yields CDR1 LGHNA and CDR2 YSLEER. The CDR3 is 15 residues long. V was cut by 1 base and J by 3 bases, with 10 bases left in between. Here the CDR3 DNA reads TGCGCCAGCAGCCAAGGACTAGTCGGCTACAATGAGCAGTTCTTC. Translating it yields CASSQGLVGYNEQFF.

The V and J genes are TRBV11-3 and TRBJ2-2; D unclear. This CDR3 spans 12 amino acids. V was pared by 5 bases and J by 1 base, with 2 bases between. Germline V gives CDR1 SGHNT, CDR2 YENEEA. The CDR3 loop is CASSQNTGELFF. The CDR3 DNA reads TGTGCCAGCAGCCAGAACACCGGGGAGCTGTTTTTT.